This T cell receptor (beta chain) was sequenced for a study of CD4 T cells in relation to SARS-CoV-2 and coronaviruses. CD4+ T cells from unexposed donors were obtained before the COVID-19 pandemic (2011-2018). Sequenced by immunoSEQ multiplex PCR; TCRdb stores in-frame clones only, minus some. The table has 55,000 to 75,000 clones, 87% seen once. Germline CDR1 and CDR2: SGHTA and FQGNSA. This CDR3 region has 16 residues. Trimming removed 5 bases at V and 0 bases at J, with 11 bases between. The specimen sequenced was memory CD4+ T cells from PBMCs. This chain joins TRBV7-2 and TRBJ1-6, with D uncertain. The clonotype comes from a human donor in good health. The CDR3 DNA reads as TGTGCCAGCAGCCCCGGGCACAACTCCTATAATTCACCCCTCCACTTT. This gives the protein CASSPGHNSYNSPLHF.